Each of the 11 T cell receptor beta chains below was sequenced from the same sample in a study of blood T cell repertoires in COVID-19. Produced via immunoSEQ multiplex PCR; TCRdb's table is partial and in-frame only. The sample has 75,000 to 95,000 clones, just under 80% seen once. The source material was peripheral blood. The receptor set was obtained from a man aged 55 to 70 with COVID-19, enrolled during active disease.

V is TRBV2 and J is TRBJ2-2; D perhaps matches TRBD1 (5 bases). Germline V gene data show CDR1 as SNHLY and CDR2 as FYNNEI. V was clipped by 7 bases and J by 1 base, with 13 bases between them. The CDR3 covers 15 residues. The CDR3 DNA reads as TGTGCCAGCATGACAGACATCCAGAACACCGGGGAGCTGTTTTTT. This codes for CASMTDIQNTGELFF.

The chain recombines TRBV10-3 with TRBJ2-7; possibly TRBD2 for D (6 bases). Looked up from germline, CDR1 is ENHRY and CDR2 is SYGVKD. Trimming took 6 bases from V and 5 from J, leaving 20 bases between them. CDR3 size: 15 residues. DNA for the CDR3: TGTGCCATCAGCGAGAGGGTCACGGGAGTGGACGAGCAGTACTTC. Protein product: CAISERVTGVDEQYF.

This chain links TRBV3-1 (or the pseudogene TRBV3-2) with TRBJ2-3; the match to TRBD2 covers 15 bases. In germline, CDR1 is LGHDT, CDR2 YNNKEL (reference sequence). J lost 0 bases, V lost 3 bases, and 7 bases had no gene match. The CDR3 covers 19 residues. The CDR3 sequence is CASSHGGTSGGSSTDTQYF. CDR3 nucleotides: TGTGCCAGCAGCCACGGCGGGACTAGCGGGGGGTCTAGCACAGATACGCAGTATTTT.

This rearrangement joins TRBV27 to TRBJ2-7; TRBD2 matches 8 bases. Trimming removed 6 bases from V and 5 bases from J; junction bases left unmatched: 21. This CDR3 is built from 18 residues. Germline CDR1 and CDR2: MNHEY and SMNVEV (reference sequence). CDR3: CASSDRDTGGGRAHEQYF. In DNA, the CDR3 is TGTGCCAGCAGCGACCGGGACACCGGGGGGGGGAGAGCCCACGAGCAGTACTTC.

The chain recombines TRBV12-3 or TRBV12-4 with TRBJ2-7; TRBD2 matches 10 bases. This CDR3 region has 13 residues. With 9 bases clipped from V and 7 bases from J, the junction kept 9 bases outside the gene matches. The CDR3: CASRLAGRDEQYF. CDR3 sequence (DNA): TGTGCCAGTAGACTAGCGGGTCGGGATGAGCAGTACTTC.

V usage is TRBV27 and J usage is TRBJ2-4; D may be TRBD2 (7 bases). This CDR3 is built from 14 residues. V was shortened by 0 bases and J by 9 bases, with 12 bases between the two germline ends. The V gene's germline CDR1 is MNHEY and CDR2 SMNVEV (reference sequence). CDR3 sequence: CASSLSGGATIQYF. Written as DNA, the CDR3 is TGTGCCAGCAGTTTATCGGGGGGGGCGACCATTCAGTACTTC.

The chain is built from TRBV11-2 and TRBJ1-2; D gene ambiguous. Germline CDR1 reads SGHAT; CDR2 reads FQNNGV. The CDR3 totals 13 residues. The V and J ends lost 3 bases and 3 bases respectively, with 8 bases between them. This CDR3 is CASSFSEDYGYTF. For the CDR3, the DNA is TGTGCCAGCAGCTTTTCCGAGGACTATGGCTACACCTTC. Based on the CDR3 plus reference TRBV11-2 and TRBJ1-2, the full variable domain is EAGVAQSPRYKIIEKRQSVAFWCNPISGHATLYWYQQILGQGPKLLIQFQNNGVVDDSQLPKDRFSAERLKGVDSTLKIQPAKLEDSAVYLCASSFSEDYGYTFGSGTRLTVV.

This chain joins TRBV11-3 and TRBJ2-7; 8 nucleotides agree with TRBD2. The CDR3 spans 15 residues. Germline V gene sequence: CDR1 SGHNT, CDR2 YENEEA. Unmatched junction bases numbered 4, after V lost 1 base and J lost 2 bases. CDR3 region: CASSLVAGSTYEQYF. In nucleotides, the CDR3 is TGTGCCAGCAGCTTAGTAGCGGGAAGCACCTACGAGCAGTACTTC.

DNA for the CDR3: TGTGCCAGCAGCTTCGAACTAGCGGGAGGCACAGATACGCAGTATTTT. It yields the protein CASSFELAGGTDTQYF. The chain is built from TRBV5-4 and TRBJ2-3; TRBD2 agrees at 11 bases. The CDR3 length is 16 residues. Germline lookup yields CDR1 SGHNT and CDR2 YYREEE (reference sequence). V dropped 2 bases and J dropped 1; count of bases not matched to a gene: 3.

This chain connects TRBV25-1 to TRBJ2-2; D is uncertain. CDR1 MGHDK and CDR2 SYGVNS come from the germline V gene. V was clipped by 5 bases and J by 1 base, with 8 bases between them. The CDR3 has 14 residues. The CDR3 bases are TGTGCCAGCAGTCGGCGGCTGAACACCGGGGAGCTGTTTTTT. Protein product: CASSRRLNTGELFF.

A few counts support this clone. The rearrangement links TRBV7-6 to TRBJ2-7; 9 bases agree with TRBD1. Trimming cost V 1 base and J 2 bases; bases outside gene matches: 12. Germline V gives CDR1 SGHVS, CDR2 FNYEAQ. The CDR3 sequence is 18 residues long. The CDR3 spells CASSLEGVAGTGTYEQYF. DNA of the CDR3: TGTGCCAGCAGCTTAGAAGGGGTTGCCGGGACAGGGACCTACGAGCAGTACTTC.